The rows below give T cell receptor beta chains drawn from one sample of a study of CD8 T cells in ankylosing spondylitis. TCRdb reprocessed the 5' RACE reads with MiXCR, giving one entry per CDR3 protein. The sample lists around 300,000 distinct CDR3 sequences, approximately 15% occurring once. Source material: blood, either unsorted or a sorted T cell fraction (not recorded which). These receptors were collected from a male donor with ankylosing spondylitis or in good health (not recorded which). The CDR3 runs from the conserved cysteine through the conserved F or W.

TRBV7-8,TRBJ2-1,CASSFETGVSNEQFF
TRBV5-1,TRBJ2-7,CASSSSNRVDEQYF
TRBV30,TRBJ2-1,CARLIPGGPRPHEQFF
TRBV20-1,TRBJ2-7,CSARDPSGSSYEQYF
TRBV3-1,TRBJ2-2,CASRLFYTGELFF
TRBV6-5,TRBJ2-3,CASSYAGAKQYF
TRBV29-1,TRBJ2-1,CSVEPWERGDYNEQFF
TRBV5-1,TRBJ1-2,CASSSTADGYTF
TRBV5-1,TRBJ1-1,CASSLVPGGNTEAFF
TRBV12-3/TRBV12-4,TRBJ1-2,CASIKTGMVYGYTF
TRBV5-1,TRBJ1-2,CASRRVGGQSPNGYTF
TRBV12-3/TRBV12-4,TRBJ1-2,CASSHGGGFGYTF
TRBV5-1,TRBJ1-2,CASSSTAGVFGYTF
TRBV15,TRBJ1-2,CATSSDSGYGYTF
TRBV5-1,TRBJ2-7,CASSPQGAEQYF
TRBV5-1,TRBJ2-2,CASSPMGLAGGPGELFF
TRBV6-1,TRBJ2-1,CASSRRGYSYNEQFF
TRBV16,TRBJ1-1,CASSQSGRTEAFF
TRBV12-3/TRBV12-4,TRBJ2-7,CASSLQRVYEKYF
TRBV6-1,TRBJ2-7,CASSLRGERDEQYF
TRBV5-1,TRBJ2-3,CASSFVAGRTDTQYF
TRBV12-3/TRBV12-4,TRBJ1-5,CASSRGREPQHF
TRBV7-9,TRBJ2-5,CASGTLGEETQYF
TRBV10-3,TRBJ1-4,CATRERTNEKLFF
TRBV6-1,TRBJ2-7,CASSRTASGSYEQYF
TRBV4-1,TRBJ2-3,CASSQDSGTGGTDTQYF